This TCR beta chain was sequenced during a study of cytomegalovirus exposure and HLA in healthy donors. PCR employed 60 Vbeta and 13 Jbeta primers. The table came from immunoSEQ multiplex PCR; TCRdb's copy has only in-frame clones and leaves some out. The table gives approximately 110,000 clones; the top ten clones make up around 2.9% of it. As for this clone: The antigen is unknown.

Germline V gene sequence: CDR1 MNHEY, CDR2 SMNVEV (reference sequence). The germline V and J ends were trimmed by 5 bases and 12 bases, with 14 bases remaining between them. CDR3 length: 12 residues. Findings of the study overall: The authors confirmed in vitro that three CMV-associated chains were specific for CMV antigens. Listed as cytomegalovirus-associated were 150 to 200 TCR beta chains.

This rearrangement joins TRBV27 to TRBJ2-1, with D tentatively TRBD2 (5 bases). The sequenced material came from PBMCs. The source of this sequence is a man in his thirties or forties in good health and CMV-seronegative. This CDR3 is CASSPNGVRQFF. CDR3 sequence (DNA): TGTGCCAGCAGTCCAAACGGGGTTCGGCAGTTCTTC.